This T cell receptor (beta chain) comes out of a study of identical twins (dated by TCRdb to the mid-2010s). Background for the entire study: To test whether fetal clonotypes persist, this study deep-sequenced TCR alpha and beta repertoires from monozygotic twins, from unrelated adults of various ages, and from cord blood. Replicate twin experiments were performed at different times using different library preparation protocols to rule out contamination. Points the paper makes about the study in general: Zero-insertion analyses could be partly confounded by invariant T cells such as MAIT and iNKT, though diverse VJ usage argued against such confounding for most clonotypes. Fewer insertions were carried by abundant cord blood beta clonotypes; a weaker similar trend was observed in young adult naive repertoires, while no such trend was observed in memory repertoires. Excess twin sharing in beta out-of-frame sequences was weaker because fewer shared sequences lowered the signal-to-noise ratio. Because the same donors could not be followed over many years, the conclusions depended on cross-sectional statistical analysis. In monozygotic twins, recombination models systematically underestimated out-of-frame TCR alpha sharing, but the models matched the sharing seen between unrelated individuals. Out-of-frame TCR alpha sequences shared between twins showed an excess of low generation-probability sequences compared with coincidental sharing between unrelated individuals.

Receptors were amplified or captured by 5' RACE. The reads were generated on an Illumina HiSeq 2000. A universal primer binding site was introduced by template switching, and a unique molecular identifier was present in the final cDNA, enabling accurate counting of TCR cDNA molecules. First-strand cDNA for TCR alpha and beta chains was synthesized from specific primers in the conserved constant-segment region. Each cDNA library was double barcoded, with a SMART-Mk sample barcode plus Illumina barcodes, to control for contamination. Two successive PCR steps introduced TruSeq adapter sequences along with Illumina sample barcodes. The Illumina HiSeq platform was used with custom primers to sequence TCR alpha and beta cDNA libraries. Under the source paper's analysis protocol: MiGEC processed the raw reads to extract unique molecular identifiers, while MiXCR was used to determine the CDR3 positions. Recombination models were inferred per individual with the repgenHMM and IGoR tools using an EM algorithm. Shared clonotypes were analyzed with the tcR package in R, and sharing was normalized by the product of cloneset sizes. Out-of-frame nonproductive sequences were analyzed to study raw recombination free of thymic and clonal selection effects. Clones were called with MiXCR by TCRdb after fastp trimmed the public reads at Q25, and only in-frame beta chains were retained. Rows are combined by CDR3 protein, so each entry shows the most common genes and DNA. These V and J calls originate from TCRdb's pipeline instead of the authors' own analysis. The sample table contains more than 250,000 distinct CDR3 sequences; only one count was recorded for roughly 8.6% of them. 2% to 2.5% of the sample rests with the top ten.

Every donor in the study was a healthy Caucasian. The twin cohort comprised three pairs of female monozygotic twins, all aged roughly 18 to 30 years. Miltenyi CD45RO+ enrichment and human naive T-cell isolation kits were used to isolate memory (CD45RO+) and naive T cells from PBMC. Concerning this clonotype: Its antigen remains undetermined. No much larger clone exists at a distance of one base, and base qualities are not known.

The same data also went into a second study, on yellow fever vaccine responses in identical twins. As the second paper documents: According to the authors, in identical twins the way T cells responded to vaccination appeared partly convergent and partly personalized. The study precisely tracked vaccine-responding T cell clones in identical twins.

Specimen: memory (CD45RO+) T cells sorted from blood. The sample's cell subset or site label, in plain terms: CD45RO+ enriched T cells. The receptor comes from a woman aged 18-29 years in good health.

This receptor carries the CDR3 CASSLILAGSPYNEQFF. The DNA is TGTGCCAGCAGCTTGATTCTAGCGGGGTCACCCTACAATGAGCAGTTCTTC. The rearranged segments are TRBV5-6 and TRBJ2-1, with 9 junctional bases fitting TRBD2. After removal of 1 base from V and 2 bases from J, the junction retains 7 bases not matched to a gene. Counted from cysteine to phenylalanine, this CDR3 has 17 amino acids. Only CDR3 DNA remains: 51 bases, in frame from the first base. The germline V gene supplies CDR1 SGHDT and CDR2 YYEEEE. With the portions outside the CDR3 filled from the reference TRBV5-6 and TRBJ2-1 genes, the complete variable region becomes DAGVTQSPTHLIKTRGQQVTLRCSPKSGHDTVSWYQQALGQGPQFIFQYYEEEERQRGNFPDRFSGHQFPNYSSELNVNALLLGDSALYLCASSLILAGSPYNEQFFGPGTRLTVL.